The T cell receptor beta chain under discussion was sequenced for a study of blood T cell repertoires in COVID-19 (dated by TCRdb to 2020 to 2022). Context from the whole study: Collaborator samples came from the United States, Italy and Spain and covered acute and convalescent phases of COVID-19. Sample metadata almost always included a de-identified subject ID, COVID-19 status, age in years and sex. The repertoires were released in a freely available public database intended as a resource for research on the immune response to SARS-CoV-2. The dataset comprised deeply sampled blood TCRbeta repertoires from subjects exposed to, actively infected with, or recovered from COVID-19. Samples came from the ongoing ImmuneRACE study (first 160 participants) plus 1,254 subjects from 6 global collaborators. The prospective study material was composed of cDNA or gDNA derived from T cells, B-cell-depleted T cells, or PBMCs. Where available, HLA class I and class II types were obtained from metadata supplied by the sample provider rather than from assay-based typing. Overall study results and their limits: Clinical and demographic metadata were provided uncurated, with the amount varying by source and participant.

In the prospective study, participants were roughly 18 to 89 years old, resided in about two dozen geographic areas of the United States, and were enrolled through a virtual design. In the prospective study, cohorts were assigned on the basis of participant-reported clinical history obtained from a screening survey and a study questionnaire. In the prospective study, whole blood, serum and a nasopharyngeal or oropharyngeal swab were collected from each participant by mobile phlebotomists. Prospective study participants could optionally give additional blood draws and questionnaires over an approximately 2-month period. Before DNA extraction, blood samples from the prospective study were shipped at room temperature or frozen. The junction carries 7 bases between V and J, which are trimmed by 0 bases and 0 bases respectively. From its cysteine to its phenylalanine, the CDR3 spans 14 amino acids. The CDR3 DNA has 42 bases and is translated from base 1. The germline V gene specifies SGDLS as CDR1 and YYNGEE as CDR2.

TCRbeta CDR3 regions were amplified from genomic DNA using the immunoSEQ Assay, a bias-controlled multiplex PCR. Turning to the authors' computational methods: Within the assay, amplification of reference gene primers was used to estimate how many nucleated cells each sample contained. To quantify the absolute abundance of each unique TCRbeta CDR3 rearrangement, sequence reads were collapsed and filtered. For each sample, productive Simpson clonality was calculated by taking the square root of Simpson's diversity index across productive rearrangements. TCRdb re-hosts the immuneACCESS table, in-frame sequences only. Its copies lack some clones; in the studies checked, an unresolved V gene accounts for under half of them, and the cause for the rest is not known. V and J calls and clone size are given by that table; D and trimming were obtained from the DNA. The sample yields roughly 240,000 clones; approximately 88% were counted once. The ten largest clones add up to roughly 2.5% of the sample.

As to this clone: Its recognized antigen is unknown. No base quality values were provided; no much bigger clone lies one nucleotide off.

The chain is assembled from TRBV9 and TRBJ2-7, with no reliable assignment of the D segment. The receptor's source is a woman aged 35 to 49 with acute COVID-19. The sample taken for sequencing was PBMCs or T cells enriched from blood (not recorded which). At the DNA level, the sequence is TGTGCCAGCAGCGTAGCTAGTCTCTCCTACGAGCAGTACTTC. Translated, this gives CASSVASLSYEQYF.